Each of the 5 T cell receptor beta chains below was sequenced from the same sample in a study of CD8 T cells in ankylosing spondylitis. From the 5' RACE reads, TCRdb called clonotypes with MiXCR, one entry per CDR3 protein. The table lists about 170,000 distinct CDR3 sequences, approximately 16% of them singletons. The specimen sequenced was blood, either unsorted or a sorted T cell fraction (not recorded which). These TCRs come from a male donor with ankylosing spondylitis or in good health (not recorded which).

In its sample, this clonotype was seen a few times. A much larger clone is a single base away; this may be a read error. This chain connects TRBV7-2 to TRBJ2-3; D is undetermined. Between the trimmed V and J ends, which lost 7 bases and 2 bases, there was a span of 4 bases. CDR1 and CDR2 (germline): SGHTA, FQGNSA. This CDR3 is built from 11 residues. The CDR3 spells CASTATDTQYF. CDR3 DNA: TGTGCCAGCACCGCCACAGATACGCAGTATTTT.

This clonotype was detected ten times or more. The V and J genes are TRBV7-2 and TRBJ2-7, with D perhaps matching TRBD1 (5 bases). V was pared by 1 base and J by 5 bases, with 18 bases between. Germline V gene lookup returns CDR1 SGHTA and CDR2 FQGNSA. CDR3 length: 16 residues. The CDR3 DNA reads TGTGCCAGCAGCTTAGAGTGGGGCCTCCTATTGCACGAGCAGTACTTC. Translated: CASSLEWGLLLHEQYF.

In this sample, this clonotype turned up many times. The V gene is TRBV20-1, the J gene TRBJ2-5, with a weak D call TRBD2 (5 bases). Germline CDR1 reads DFQATT; CDR2 reads SNEGSKA (reference sequence). The CDR3 covers 17 residues. Between the trimmed V and J ends, which lost 0 bases and 2 bases, there was a span of 19 bases. The CDR3 DNA sequence: TGCAGTGCTAGAGAGGCTACGAGGTTTAGCGCTCAAGAGACCCAGTACTTC. This encodes CSAREATRFSAQETQYF.

The chain recombines TRBV27 with TRBJ2-2; D unclear. The CDR3 length is 14 residues. Trimming left V 8 bases short and J 7 bases short, with 17 bases between. Germline V lookup: CDR1 MNHEY, CDR2 SMNVEV (reference sequence). This CDR3 is CASSVERKLGELFF. As DNA, the CDR3 is TGTGCCAGCTCGGTTGAAAGGAAACTCGGGGAGCTGTTTTTT.

The chain carries TRBV6-1 and TRBJ2-1, with 11 positions matching TRBD2. Trimming at V came to 5 bases and at J to 5 bases, leaving 5 bases not matched to a gene. The CDR3 is 15 amino acids. Looked up from germline, CDR1 is MNHNS and CDR2 is SASEGT. The CDR3 DNA follows: TGTGCCAGCAGTCGGACTAGCGGGTCCGACAATGAGCAGTTCTTC. Protein product: CASSRTSGSDNEQFF.